The clone carrying this T cell receptor (beta chain) was picked up a small number of times. No antigen is known for it. TCRdb used MiXCR to reprocess the reads, holding one entry per CDR3 protein. Of fewer than 950,000 distinct CDR3 sequences in the sample, approximately 32% are singletons; the top ten hold 9.5% to 15%. This entry comes from a study of T cell repertoires in cytomegalovirus infection. Study in general: A matching HLA type, together with CMV infection, was signaled by public TCR beta signatures. Findings of the study overall: Across the ex vivo response, the dominant clonotypes were HLA-C-restricted CMV-specific TCR beta clonotypes.

The V and J ends lost 5 bases and 4 bases, in that order; junction bases with no gene match: 18. The CDR3 has 18 amino acids. Germline CDR1 is MNHEY and CDR2 is SMNVEV (reference sequence). The sequencing used cultured CD8+ T cells from PBMCs, collected from culture after CMV antigen stimulation. V and J are TRBV27 and TRBJ1-2; 8 nucleotides line up with TRBD1. The source is a human donor in good health (CMV status not recorded). Some clones in this sample may be carry-over from other donors' samples. CDR3 sequence reads: CASSPISPTGEKGYGYTF. The CDR3 DNA sequence: TGTGCCAGCAGTCCCATATCCCCGACAGGGGAGAAGGGCTATGGCTACACCTTC.